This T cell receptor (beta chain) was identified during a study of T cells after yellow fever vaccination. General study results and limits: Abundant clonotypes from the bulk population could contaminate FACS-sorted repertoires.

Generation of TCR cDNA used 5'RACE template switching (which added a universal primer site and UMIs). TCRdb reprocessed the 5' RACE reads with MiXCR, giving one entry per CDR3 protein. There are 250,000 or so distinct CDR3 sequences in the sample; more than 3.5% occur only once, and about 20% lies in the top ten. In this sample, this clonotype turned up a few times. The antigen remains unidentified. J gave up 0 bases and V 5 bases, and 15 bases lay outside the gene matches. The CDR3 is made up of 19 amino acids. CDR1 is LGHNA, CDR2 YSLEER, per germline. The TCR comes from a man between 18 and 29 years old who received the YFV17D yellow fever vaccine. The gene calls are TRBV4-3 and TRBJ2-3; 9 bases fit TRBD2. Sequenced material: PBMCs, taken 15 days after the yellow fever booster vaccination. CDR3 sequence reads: CASSYNPQAGGLSTDTQYF. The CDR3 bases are TGCGCCAGCAGCTACAACCCCCAAGCGGGGGGCCTTAGCACAGATACGCAGTATTTT.